Each of the 24 T cell receptor beta chains below was sequenced from the same sample in a study of blood T cell repertoires in COVID-19. Measured with immunoSEQ multiplex PCR; TCRdb has only the in-frame clones, and not every one. The data show more than 350,000 clones, 80% to 90% seen once. The sample consisted of peripheral blood. Receptors originate from a woman in her twenties or thirties with COVID-19, enrolled during active disease.

The chain is built from TRBV28 and TRBJ2-7; 9 bases align to TRBD1. CDR3 length: 14 residues. Germline CDR1 reads MDHEN; CDR2 reads SYDVKM. Trimming removed 7 bases from V and 6 bases from J; junction bases left unmatched: 10. In DNA, the CDR3 is TGTGCCAGCATCGGACAGGGGTTCTTGCGCGAGCAGTACTTC. It yields the protein CASIGQGFLREQYF.

The chain uses TRBV5-4 and TRBJ2-7, with 9 bases that match TRBD1. The CDR3 spans 15 residues. V gave up 4 bases and J gave up 4 bases; unmatched junction bases: 9. Germline V CDR1 and CDR2: SGHNT, YYREEE (reference sequence). The CDR3 is CASSLGQGLTYEQYF. The DNA of the CDR3 is TGTGCCAGCAGCCTAGGACAGGGGCTTACGTACGAGCAGTACTTC.

This clone was seen more than once but under ten times. The gene calls are TRBV12-3 or TRBV12-4 and TRBJ2-1, with TRBD2 matching over 8 bases. The CDR3 sequence is 12 residues long. After removal of 6 bases from V and 5 bases from J, the junction contained 0 bases not matched to a gene. The CDR3 is CASRLADNEQFF. The CDR3 DNA reads as TGTGCCAGCAGACTAGCGGACAATGAGCAGTTCTTC.

The chain links TRBV29-1 to TRBJ2-1; the match to TRBD1 covers 7 bases. The germline V gene encodes CDR1 SQVTM and CDR2 ANQGSEA. The J segment lost 4 bases and the V segment lost 8 bases, leaving 11 bases of the junction unmatched. The CDR3 has 14 residues. The CDR3 loop reads CSLSQVQGYNEQFF. For the CDR3, the DNA is TGCAGCCTTTCGCAAGTACAGGGGTACAATGAGCAGTTCTTC.

This chain uses TRBV28 with TRBJ2-5; 7 positions match TRBD2. The germline CDR1 and CDR2 sequences are MDHEN and SYDVKM. CDR3 size: 15 residues. V lost 1 base and J lost 2; bases outside the gene matches: 4. CDR3 bases: TGTGCCAGCAGTTTATCGGGGGGAGGGCAAGAGACCCAGTACTTC. It yields the protein CASSLSGGGQETQYF.

This clone was found a few times. The chain is built from TRBV28 and TRBJ1-5; TRBD1 might be the D (6 bases). Germline V CDR1 and CDR2: MDHEN, SYDVKM. CDR3 length: 16 amino acids. The ends were cut back, 5 bases at V and 2 bases at J, with 16 bases in the middle. CDR3 DNA sequence: TGTGCCAGCAGTCCTCTTCGGCACAGGGGCAATCAGCCCCAGCATTTT. Its protein is CASSPLRHRGNQPQHF.

V and J are TRBV6-2 or TRBV6-3 and TRBJ2-7; 7 nucleotides match TRBD2. Germline CDR1 is MNHEY and CDR2 is SVGEGT. Trimming took 5 bases from V and 4 from J; bases not matched to a gene: 5. The CDR3 runs to 13 residues. The CDR3 loop reads CASSQAGNYEQYF. CDR3 in DNA: TGTGCCAGCAGTCAAGCGGGAAATTACGAGCAGTACTTC.

The rearrangement links TRBV6-5 to TRBJ2-6; the D is unclear. The CDR3 consists of 14 residues. Germline V gene lookup returns CDR1 MNHEY and CDR2 SVGAGI. V was pared by 7 bases and J by 1 base, with 8 bases between. DNA of the CDR3: TGTGCCAGCACCCGAGGTTCTGGGGCCAACGTCCTGACTTTC. This translates into CASTRGSGANVLTF.

The chain joins TRBV24-1 to TRBJ2-7; possible D gene TRBD1, 5 bases. The V end was cut by 4 bases, the J end by 5 bases, with 11 bases between. The CDR3 is made up of 13 amino acids. The germline V gene has CDR1 KGHDR and CDR2 SFDVKD. The CDR3 coding sequence is TGTGCCACCAGTGAGACAGTTTTCGACGAGCAGTACTTC. This encodes CATSETVFDEQYF.

The chain couples TRBV28 to TRBJ1-1; D unclear. This CDR3 comprises 12 residues. Germline CDR1 reads MDHEN; CDR2 reads SYDVKM. Trimming removed 5 bases at V and 8 bases at J, with 12 bases between. This chain's CDR3 is CASSLGRGEAFF. DNA for the CDR3: TGTGCCAGCAGTCTTGGACGGGGAGAAGCTTTCTTT.

The rearrangement joins TRBV9 to TRBJ1-6, with D possibly being TRBD1 (6 bases). Between the trimmed V and J ends, which lost 1 base and 7 bases, there was a span of 9 bases. The CDR3 runs 14 residues. From germline, CDR1 is SGDLS and CDR2 YYNGEE. The CDR3 sequence: CASSVSQGNSPLHF. Written as DNA, the CDR3 is TGTGCCAGCAGCGTATCTCAGGGGAATTCACCCCTCCACTTT.

The chain combines TRBV18 with TRBJ1-5; tentatively, D is TRBD1 (5 bases). The V gene lost 4 bases and the J gene lost 4 bases, with 14 bases spanning the gap. The CDR3 runs to 15 residues. Germline CDR1 and CDR2: KGHSH and LQKENI. The CDR3 loop reads CASSRQGHINQPQHF. DNA for the CDR3: TGTGCCAGCTCACGACAAGGACATATTAATCAGCCCCAGCATTTT.

In DNA form, the CDR3 reads TGTGCCAGCAGCTACTACGGAATACGTCCTGAAGCTTTCTTT. As protein: CASSYYGIRPEAFF. The chain is built from TRBV11-2 and TRBJ1-1; D gene uncertain. Between the trimmed V and J ends, which lost 4 bases and 6 bases, there was a span of 15 bases. This CDR3 has 14 amino acids. CDR1 is SGHAT, CDR2 FQNNGV, per germline.

V usage is TRBV28 and J usage is TRBJ2-2; 9 nucleotides agree with TRBD2. With V trimmed by 5 bases and J by 6 bases, 7 bases remained unmatched. The germline CDR1 and CDR2 sequences are MDHEN and SYDVKM. The CDR3 runs 15 residues. The CDR3 nucleotides read TGTGCCAGCAGTCTTAGCGGGAGTGGCGCCGGGGAGCTGTTTTTT. Protein product: CASSLSGSGAGELFF.

The V call is TRBV15, the J call TRBJ2-1; TRBD2 matches 8 bases. The CDR3 is made up of 17 amino acids. Unmatched junction bases numbered 8, after V lost 0 bases and J lost 4 bases. The V gene's germline CDR1 is LNHNV and CDR2 YYDKDF (reference sequence). The CDR3 DNA sequence: TGTGCCACCAGCAGAGATGTCCGTACTAGCGGTTACAATGAGCAGTTCTTC. Translation gives CATSRDVRTSGYNEQFF.

CDR3 coding DNA: TGTGCCTGGAGTACCGAGGGGGCGGAAAAACTGTTTTTT. Its translation: CAWSTEGAEKLFF. The chain links TRBV30 to TRBJ1-4, with 7 bases lining up with TRBD1. Trimming cost V 2 bases and J 8 bases; bases outside gene matches: 5. CDR3 length: 13 amino acids. In germline, CDR1 is GTSNPN, CDR2 SVGIG (reference sequence).

This rearrangement joins TRBV6-5 to TRBJ2-1, with a tentative D call TRBD2 (5 bases). The germline CDR1 and CDR2 sequences are MNHEY and SVGAGI. The CDR3 spans 13 residues. The ends were cut back, 8 bases at V and 7 bases at J, with 15 bases in the middle. The CDR3 nucleotides read TGTGCCAGCCGAGGGTGGTCTATTAATGAGCAGTTCTTC. Translating it yields CASRGWSINEQFF.

V usage is TRBV7-3 and J usage is TRBJ2-3; D is perhaps TRBD1 (6 bases). V was trimmed by 2 bases and J by 6 bases, leaving 15 bases between them. The germline V gene has CDR1 SGHTA and CDR2 FQGTGA. The CDR3 totals 15 residues. The CDR3 DNA is TGTGCCAGCAGCTTAGACAGTCAGGGGTTCGATACGCAGTATTTT. It encodes CASSLDSQGFDTQYF. Looking up the rest from reference TRBV7-3 and TRBJ2-3 gives the full variable domain: GAGVSQTPSNKVTEKGKYVELRCDPISGHTALYWYRQSLGQGPEFLIYFQGTGAADDSGLPNDRFFAVRPEGSVSTLKIQRTERGDSAVYLCASSLDSQGFDTQYFGPGTRLTVL.

V gene TRBV28 combines with J gene TRBJ2-1; 11 bases line up with TRBD2. V gave up 6 bases and J gave up 5 bases; unmatched junction bases: 6. CDR1 and CDR2 from the germline V gene are MDHEN and SYDVKM. This CDR3 contains 15 residues. CDR3 in DNA: TGTGCCAGCAGGGATAGCGGGAGGGCCGACAATGAGCAGTTCTTC. Translation gives CASRDSGRADNEQFF.

The chain carries TRBV11-3 and TRBJ2-6, with D possibly being TRBD2 (5 bases). The CDR3 loop spans 19 amino acids. Per germline, CDR1 SGHNT and CDR2 YENEEA. V lost 0 bases, J lost 3 bases, and 18 bases lay in between. CDR3 sequence (DNA): TGTGCCAGCAGCTTAGATAGGGTGTCGGGGAAGGGTGGGGCCAACGTCCTGACTTTC. It encodes CASSLDRVSGKGGANVLTF. The whole variable domain, filled in from reference TRBV11-3 and TRBJ2-6, reads EAGVVQSPRYKIIEKKQPVAFWCNPISGHNTLYWYLQNLGQGPELLIRYENEEAVDDSQLPKDRFSAERLKGVDSTLKIQPAELGDSAVYLCASSLDRVSGKGGANVLTFGAGSRLTVL.

The chain links TRBV19 to TRBJ1-5; 8 bases map to TRBD1. This CDR3 region has 13 residues. V lost 8 bases, J lost 7 bases, and 7 bases stayed unmatched. Germline CDR1 and CDR2: LNHDA and SQIVND (reference sequence). CDR3 amino acids: CASADRGDQPQHF. For the CDR3, the DNA is TGTGCCAGTGCTGACAGGGGCGACCAGCCCCAGCATTTT.

This chain connects TRBV4-1 to TRBJ1-3; D possibly corresponds to TRBD1 (5 bases). Trimming stripped 2 bases from V and 6 bases from J, with 14 bases between. This CDR3 spans 15 amino acids. CDR1 and CDR2 (germline): MGHRA, YSYEKL. This CDR3 is CASSQPRERENTIYF. Written as DNA, the CDR3 is TGCGCCAGCAGCCAACCCAGGGAAAGAGAAAACACCATATATTTT.

This clone was picked up a small number of times. This chain links TRBV5-1 with TRBJ1-3; TRBD1 might be the D (5 bases). This CDR3 region has 17 residues. Between the trimmed V and J ends, which lost 3 bases and 0 bases, there was a span of 16 bases. CDR1 and CDR2 from the germline V gene are SGHRS and YFSETQ. CDR3 protein: CASSSSGGISSGNTIYF. The CDR3 coding sequence is TGCGCCAGCAGCTCAAGTGGGGGGATAAGCTCTGGAAACACCATATATTTT.

This clone was seen more than once but under ten times. This sequence joins TRBV10-3 and TRBJ1-5; D is undetermined. The CDR3 has 16 amino acids. The germline V gene has CDR1 ENHRY and CDR2 SYGVKD. Trimming stripped 3 bases from V and 7 bases from J, with 19 bases between. DNA of the CDR3: TGTGCCATCAGTGAAGAAGGGAGAGGAGGCTGGCAGCCCCAGCATTTT. Protein product: CAISEEGRGGWQPQHF.